This paragraph covers one TCR beta chain sequence. Its specificity is unknown. Libraries for TCRalpha and TCRbeta carried sample barcodes and unique molecular identifiers via 5'RACE. TCRdb processed the 5' RACE reads anew with MiXCR; each CDR3 protein has one entry. The repertoire holds almost 250,000 distinct CDR3 sequences, 15% seen once, with 2.1% in the top ten. This specimen belongs to a study of T-cell memory formation after mild COVID-19. Study-wide findings and caveats: Clones shrinking from day 15 to 85 showed even CD4/CD8 mixes; later expanders tilted CD4+.

Input material: PBMCs or a T cell subset sorted from them (not recorded which). The TCR comes from an adult woman who had mild COVID-19 (a few samples of this study predate the infection). Cell type and time point are not known.

CDR3 loop: CASSIVGGANYGYTF. DNA for the CDR3: TGTGCCAGTAGTATAGTCGGGGGGGCTAACTATGGCTACACCTTC. The rearrangement joins TRBV19 to TRBJ1-2; perhaps TRBD1 as D (5 bases). Trimming shortened V by 1 base and J by 0 bases, and 9 bases separated the two germline ends. The CDR3 has 15 residues. Germline V gene data show CDR1 as LNHDA and CDR2 as SQIVND (reference sequence).